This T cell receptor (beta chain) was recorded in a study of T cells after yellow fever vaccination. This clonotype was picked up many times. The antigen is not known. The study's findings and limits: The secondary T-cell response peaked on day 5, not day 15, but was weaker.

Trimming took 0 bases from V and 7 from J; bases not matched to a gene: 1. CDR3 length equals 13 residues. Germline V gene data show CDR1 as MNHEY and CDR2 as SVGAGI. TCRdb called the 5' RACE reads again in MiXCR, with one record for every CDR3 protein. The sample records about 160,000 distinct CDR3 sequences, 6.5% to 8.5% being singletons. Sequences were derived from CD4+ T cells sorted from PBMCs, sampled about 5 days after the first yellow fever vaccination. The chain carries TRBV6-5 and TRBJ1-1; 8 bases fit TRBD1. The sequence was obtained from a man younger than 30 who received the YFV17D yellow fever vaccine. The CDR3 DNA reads TGTGCCAGCAGTTACTCGGGGACAGGTGAAGCTTTCTTT. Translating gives CASSYSGTGEAFF.